This TCR beta chain derives from a study of radiation and T cells in renal cell carcinoma. Clones were sequenced by immunoSEQ multiplex PCR, and TCRdb holds only the in-frame ones, with some missing. The sample carries about 83,000 clones, 70% to 90% recorded once. CDR1 SGHRS and CDR2 YFSETQ come from the germline V gene. The V gene lost 0 bases and the J gene lost 9 bases, with 10 bases spanning the gap. The CDR3 has 13 amino acids. Time point described: blood 4 weeks post-SBRT, at nephrectomy. Treatment: 15 Gy SBRT to primary tumor, nephrectomy 4 weeks later. The material sequenced was blood, taken from a patient whose treatment included radiotherapy and nephrectomy. This receptor was taken from a woman aged 55 to 70 with renal cell carcinoma. This rearrangement joins TRBV5-1 to TRBJ2-1; D call uncertain. In DNA form, the CDR3 reads TGCGCCAGCAGCTTGGAAGTAGGTATTGAGCAGTTCTTC. Protein sequence: CASSLEVGIEQFF.